Listed below are T cell receptor beta chains from one sample, sequenced in a study of T cells in Graves' hyperthyroidism and ophthalmopathy. TCRdb redid the calling of the multiplex PCR reads with MiXCR, one entry per CDR3 protein. Of about 290,000 distinct CDR3 sequences in the sample, approximately 15% were seen once. Material for sequencing was blood. The source of these receptors is a woman aged 40-49 years with Graves' hyperthyroidism. Both conserved end residues are part of each CDR3. Each record gives: V gene, J gene, clone size, CDR3 length, D gene, CDR3 DNA, CDR3 protein. The D gene is left open where the match is weak. Rows may omit the clone size; those that give it use once, few, many or a size class.

TRBV18,TRBJ2-7,.,14,.,TGTGCCAGCTCACCACTTGGACAATCGTACGAGCAGTGCTTC,CASSPLGQSYEQCF
TRBV7-9,TRBJ1-4,few,16,.,TGTGCCAGCAGCTCGGACAGTGCGGCAACTAATGAAAAACTGTTTTTT,CASSSDSAATNEKLFF
TRBV28,TRBJ2-7,many,15,TRBD1,TGTGCCAGCAGCCCCACAGGGGGCGCATCTTACGAGCAGTACTTC,CASSPTGGASYEQYF
TRBV10-2,TRBJ1-1,many,15,.,TGCGCCAGCATTCCGTCGGGAGTTGGGGGCACTGAAGCTTTCTTT,CASIPSGVGGTEAFF
TRBV13,TRBJ2-5,.,14,.,TGTGCCAGCAGCTTCGGTCAGCTAGAAGAGACCCAGTACTTC,CASSFGQLEETQYF
TRBV20-1,TRBJ1-2,many,13,.,TGCAGTGCTGAGTGGGGCGACAGCTATGGCTACACCTTC,CSAEWGDSYGYTF
TRBV6-1,TRBJ1-5,many,15,.,TGTGCCAGCACCCTCGGACCCCAAAGCAATCAGCCCCAGCATTTT,CASTLGPQSNQPQHF
TRBV27,TRBJ2-1,many,12,.,TGTGCCACCACGGACCGCTACAATGAGCAGTTCTTC,CATTDRYNEQFF
TRBV7-2,TRBJ1-2,.,13,.,TGTGCCAGCAGCCTGGGGCAGGGTCGTCGCTACACCTTC,CASSLGQGRRYTF
TRBV29-1,TRBJ1-3,many,13,.,TGCAGCGCTATACATGACACTGGAAACACCATATATTTT,CSAIHDTGNTIYF
TRBV15,TRBJ1-4,.,14,.,TGTGCCACCAGCCGCCGGGGAGGCGGTGAAAAACTGTTTTTT,CATSRRGGGEKLFF
TRBV5-1,TRBJ1-1,many,15,TRBD1,TGCGCCAGCAGCTTGAGGACAGGGGTATCCTCTGAAGCTTTCTTT,CASSLRTGVSSEAFF
TRBV11-2,TRBJ2-4,many,15,.,TGTGCCAGCAGCTTAATTGGTCGGGCCAAAAACATTCAGTACTTC,CASSLIGRAKNIQYF
TRBV10-3,TRBJ1-1,many,15,.,TGTGCCATCAGTGAGTCCGGGGGGCAACACACTGAAGCTTTCTTT,CAISESGGQHTEAFF
TRBV6-1,TRBJ1-6,.,14,TRBD1,TGTGCCAGCAAGGTACAGGGGACTAATTCACCCCTTCACTTT,CASKVQGTNSPLHF
TRBV20-1,TRBJ1-5,many,16,.,TGCAGTGCTAGTAGTGGAGGGGCAGGTAGGAATCAGCCCCAGCATTTT,CSASSGGAGRNQPQHF
TRBV2,TRBJ2-2,many,14,TRBD2,TGTGCCAGCGTCCGAGCGGGAGTTACCGGGGAGCTGTTTTTT,CASVRAGVTGELFF
TRBV5-1,TRBJ2-7,few,16,.,TGCGCCAGCAGCTTGAGGGGGGGAGAACCACCCTACGAGCAGTACTTC,CASSLRGGEPPYEQYF
TRBV15,TRBJ1-4,many,17,TRBD1,TGTGCCACCAGCAGCCGGGACAGGGGGCTAGCTAATGAAAAACTGTTTTTT,CATSSRDRGLANEKLFF
TRBV4-1,TRBJ1-2,.,15,.,TGCGCCAGCAGCCATAACTCAGGGGTAAACTATGGCTACACCTTC,CASSHNSGVNYGYTF
TRBV7-2,TRBJ1-2,many,14,.,TGTGCCAGCAGCCCCTGGACACAGGGTGGCGGCTACACCTTC,CASSPWTQGGGYTF
TRBV6-1,TRBJ2-7,.,14,TRBD2,TGTGCCACGGCTACTAGCGGGAGAAAGTACGAGCAGTACTTC,CATATSGRKYEQYF
TRBV5-1,TRBJ2-5,.,15,.,TGCGCCAGCAGCTTGACAGCGACGTACCAAGAGACCCAGTACTTC,CASSLTATYQETQYF
TRBV20-1,TRBJ2-7,many,14,.,TGCAGTGCTAGGCCACAGGGTGCGGGGTACGAGCAGTACTTC,CSARPQGAGYEQYF
TRBV6-2/TRBV6-3,TRBJ2-1,few,15,.,TGTGCCAGCAGTTATCTAACTCGATCTTACAATGAGCAGTTCTTC,CASSYLTRSYNEQFF
TRBV9,TRBJ2-3,.,13,.,TGTGCCAGCAGCGTAGGGGCAGGGGATACGCAGTATTTT,CASSVGAGDTQYF
TRBV12-3/TRBV12-4,TRBJ1-5,many,15,TRBD1,TGTGCCAGCAGCCGGGGACAGGGCTTTAACCAGCCCCAGCATTTT,CASSRGQGFNQPQHF